A selection of T cell receptor beta chains follows, all from one sample in a study of T-cell memory formation after mild COVID-19. A single record per CDR3 protein comes from TCRdb applying MiXCR to the 5' RACE reads. The sample includes roughly 180,000 distinct CDR3 sequences, roughly 12% of them seen just once. Input material: PBMCs or a T cell subset sorted from them (not recorded which). These receptors were obtained from a young man who had mild COVID-19 (a few samples of this study predate the infection). Cell type and time point are not known. The CDR3 runs from the conserved cysteine through the conserved F or W. A D gene is named only where the DNA matches it firmly. Clone sizes are given selectively: once, few, many, or a class where the clone is expanded.

clone size,V gene,J gene,D gene,CDR3 protein,CDR3 DNA
few,TRBV10-1,TRBJ2-2,.,CASEMPGTGELFF,TGCGCCAGTGAGATGCCCGGGACCGGGGAGCTGTTTTTT
few,TRBV29-1,TRBJ1-5,.,CSVAEGYSNQPQHF,TGCAGCGTTGCTGAGGGGTATAGCAATCAGCCCCAGCATTTT
few,TRBV4-1,TRBJ2-1,.,CASSQDGEESEQFF,TGCGCCAGCAGCCAAGATGGGGAGGAAAGTGAGCAGTTCTTC
.,TRBV9,TRBJ2-5,.,CASSVTSHQETQYF,TGTGCCAGCAGCGTGACTAGTCACCAAGAGACCCAGTACTTC
few,TRBV6-1,TRBJ2-2,.,CASSPTGELFF,TGTGCCAGCAGTCCCACCGGGGAGCTGTTTTTT
few,TRBV15,TRBJ1-2,.,CATSRSPNYGYTF,TGTGCCACCAGCAGGTCACCTAACTATGGCTACACCTTC
.,TRBV7-2,TRBJ2-1,.,CASSPSRESNEQFF,TGTGCCAGCAGCCCGAGCAGGGAGTCCAATGAGCAGTTCTTC
.,TRBV5-1,TRBJ2-2,TRBD1,CASSPGQGEYTGELFF,TGCGCCAGCAGCCCCGGACAGGGAGAATACACCGGGGAGCTGTTTTTT
.,TRBV19,TRBJ1-3,.,CASSTLDSSGNTIYF,TGTGCCAGTAGTACACTCGACAGTTCTGGAAACACCATATATTTT
.,TRBV7-2,TRBJ1-1,.,CASSLVGPMNTEAFF,TGTGCCAGCAGCTTAGTGGGACCAATGAACACTGAAGCTTTCTTT
few,TRBV7-2,TRBJ1-1,.,CASSLTSSPDTEAFF,TGTGCCAGCAGCTTAACGAGTAGTCCGGACACTGAAGCTTTCTTT
.,TRBV2,TRBJ2-5,.,CASGAGIAETQYF,TGTGCCAGCGGCGCAGGGATAGCGGAGACCCAGTACTTC
.,TRBV12-3/TRBV12-4,TRBJ2-7,TRBD2,CASSPGRGITYEQYF,TGTGCCAGCAGCCCAGGGCGGGGGATTACCTACGAGCAGTACTTC
few,TRBV5-1,TRBJ2-1,TRBD2,CASSLVAGGPYGEQFF,TGCGCCAGCAGCTTGGTTGCGGGGGGGCCTTACGGTGAGCAGTTCTTC
few,TRBV11-2,TRBJ2-7,TRBD2,CASRTLAGTYEQYF,TGTGCCAGCAGGACACTAGCGGGGACCTACGAGCAGTACTTC
many,TRBV5-1,TRBJ2-1,TRBD1,CASSGTGFAFF,TGCGCCAGCAGCGGGACAGGGTTTGCGTTCTTC
few,TRBV5-6,TRBJ1-5,.,CASSLAATDQPQHF,TGTGCCAGCAGCTTGGCAGCAACCGATCAGCCCCAGCATTTT
.,TRBV12-3/TRBV12-4,TRBJ2-1,TRBD2,CASSMLAGGRNEQFF,TGTGCCAGCAGTATGCTAGCGGGGGGGCGAAATGAGCAGTTCTTC
.,TRBV20-1,TRBJ2-1,.,CSAEMTLSYNEQFF,TGCAGTGCCGAAATGACACTTTCCTACAATGAGCAGTTCTTC
few,TRBV18,TRBJ1-3,.,CASSPQDSYSGNTIYF,TGTGCCAGCTCACCACAGGACAGCTACTCTGGAAACACCATATATTTT
few,TRBV7-3,TRBJ1-5,.,CATMGFNQPQHF,TGTGCCACCATGGGGTTCAATCAGCCCCAGCATTTT
few,TRBV20-1,TRBJ2-5,.,CSAGPGETQYF,TGCAGTGCTGGCCCGGGGGAGACCCAGTACTTC
few,TRBV4-3,TRBJ2-3,TRBD2,CASSQGIRLAGGRTDTQYF,TGCGCCAGCAGCCAAGGGATCCGACTAGCGGGGGGGCGAACAGATACGCAGTATTTT
.,TRBV4-3,TRBJ1-2,TRBD1,CASSQLAGGSYGYTF,TGCGCCAGCAGCCAGCTTGCAGGGGGGAGCTATGGCTACACCTTC
many,TRBV5-1,TRBJ2-7,.,CASSPTGPPYEQYF,TGCGCCAGCAGCCCCACAGGGCCGCCCTACGAGCAGTACTTC
.,TRBV24-1,TRBJ2-1,.,CATSDSRRALANEQFF,TGTGCCACCAGTGATTCGCGCCGGGCTTTGGCAAATGAGCAGTTCTTC
few,TRBV28,TRBJ2-3,.,CASSYPPLTDTQYF,TGTGCCAGCAGTTACCCTCCCCTCACAGATACGCAGTATTTT
.,TRBV12-3/TRBV12-4,TRBJ1-6,.,CASSLRRINSPLHF,TGTGCCAGCAGTTTAAGGCGGATCAATTCACCCCTCCACTTT
few,TRBV20-1,TRBJ2-2,.,CSARGTTNTGELFF,TGCAGTGCTAGAGGGACAACGAACACCGGGGAGCTGTTTTTT
once,TRBV5-1,TRBJ2-2,.,CASTVQKDTGELFF,TGCGCCAGCACAGTACAGAAAGACACCGGGGAGCTTTTTTTT
few,TRBV6-6,TRBJ2-5,TRBD1,CASSYPDRWEETQYF,TGTGCCAGCAGTTACCCGGACAGGTGGGAAGAGACCCAGTACTTC
.,TRBV7-9,TRBJ1-2,.,CASSLGGARDYGYTF,TGTGCCAGCAGCTTAGGGGGGGCGCGGGACTATGGCTACACCTTC
few,TRBV5-1,TRBJ2-7,.,CASSASGGEQYF,TGCGCCAGCAGCGCCTCGGGTGGCGAGCAGTACTTC
.,TRBV5-5,TRBJ2-2,TRBD2,CASSAIGLAGGRGTSNTGELFF,TGTGCCAGCAGCGCTATCGGACTAGCGGGGGGTCGCGGGACCTCGAACACCGGGGAGCTGTTTTTT
.,TRBV5-1,TRBJ2-1,.,CASSLDPAGEQFF,TGCGCCAGCAGCTTGGATCCGGCCGGTGAGCAGTTCTTC
few,TRBV12-3/TRBV12-4,TRBJ1-5,.,CASSFPGRQPQHF,TGTGCCAGCAGTTTCCCGGGACGTCAGCCCCAGCATTTT
few,TRBV29-1,TRBJ2-7,.,CSVEYPVSYEQYF,TGCAGCGTTGAATACCCGGTCTCCTACGAGCAGTACTTC
many,TRBV5-6,TRBJ1-1,.,CASSLFARGGNTEAFF,TGTGCCAGCAGCTTGTTCGCCAGGGGCGGGAACACTGAAGCTTTCTTT
many,TRBV5-6,TRBJ2-5,.,CASSLAPEGTQYF,TGTGCCAGCAGCTTGGCCCCCGAAGGGACCCAGTACTTC
.,TRBV12-3/TRBV12-4,TRBJ2-3,TRBD2,CASRPLAGGFDTQYF,TGTGCCAGCAGACCCCTAGCGGGTGGGTTCGATACGCAGTATTTT
.,TRBV19,TRBJ1-5,TRBD1,CASSTLGTVRNQPQHF,TGTGCCAGTAGTACTTTAGGGACAGTGCGCAATCAGCCCCAGCATTTT
few,TRBV5-1,TRBJ2-1,TRBD2,CASSLIPGGYNEQFF,TGCGCCAGCAGCTTGATTCCGGGGGGGTACAATGAGCAGTTCTTC
many,TRBV9,TRBJ1-2,TRBD1,CASSASGTGWGGYTF,TGTGCCAGCAGCGCCTCCGGGACAGGGTGGGGTGGCTACACCTTC
.,TRBV6-5,TRBJ2-5,TRBD1,CASSYSDRGRETQYF,TGTGCCAGCAGTTACTCGGACAGGGGGCGAGAGACCCAGTACTTC
.,TRBV18,TRBJ2-3,.,CASSPSTVTDTQYF,TGTGCCAGCTCACCGAGCACAGTAACAGATACGCAGTATTTT
few,TRBV5-1,TRBJ2-2,.,CASSLFWGANTGELFF,TGCGCCAGCAGCTTGTTCTGGGGCGCGAACACCGGGGAGCTGTTTTTT
few,TRBV5-6,TRBJ1-1,.,CASSSDQLNTEAFF,TGTGCCAGCAGCTCGGACCAATTGAACACTGAAGCTTTCTTT